The entry below gives a single TCR beta chain sequence along with its context. What it binds is not known. These data belong to a study of monozygotic twins with inflammatory bowel disease. Per the germline V gene, CDR1 is MNHEY and CDR2 is SVGEGT. The CDR3 consists of 14 residues. TCRdb reprocessed the 5' RACE reads; each CDR3 protein has one entry and no DNA is given. The sample features more than 300,000 distinct CDR3 sequences, with approximately 2.8% in its top ten. Study outcomes and limitations: It was in IBD patients that TCRbeta diversity (inverse Simpson) was lower than in healthy co-twins.

The chain joins TRBV6-2 or TRBV6-3 to TRBJ2-5; TCRdb picks TRBD1, but there is no DNA to check that call. The sample taken for sequencing was blood. This clonotype originated in a human donor with ulcerative colitis or Crohn's disease, or a healthy co-twin of an affected twin (not recorded which). CDR3 sequence: CASSYNTGQETQYF.